This TCR beta chain was documented in a study of CXCR3-negative and CXCR3-positive naive CD8 T cells. Study results and limitations: Much lower diversity was found in memory CD8+ cells, while both naive subsets had comparably high diversity. Compared with CXCR3-negative naive cells, CXCR3-positive naive cells showed more hydrophobic TRB CDR3s.

5' RACE with UMI labels generated the TRB cDNA libraries. TCRdb reprocessed the 5' RACE reads, keeping one entry per CDR3 protein, no DNA. Found here are tens of thousands of distinct CDR3 sequences; the top ten clones hold less than 1%. A note on this clonotype: No antigen is known for it.

Naive CD8+ T lymphocytes were specified as CD45RO-CCR7+CD27+CD95-. This CDR3 is built from 12 residues. Per the germline V gene, CDR1 is SGHTA and CDR2 is FQGNSA. V usage is TRBV7-2 and J usage is TRBJ2-2. This receptor was obtained from a human donor in good health. Some clones in this sample may be carry-over from other donors' samples. Sequenced: naive CXCR3+ CD8+ T cells from blood. Indicated subset: CD45RO-CCR7+CD27+CD95- naive CD8+ T cells expressing CXCR3 (TNR3+). CDR3 residues: CASSLIVGELFF.